The rows below give T cell receptor beta chains drawn from one sample of a study of blood T cell repertoires in COVID-19. Libraries were prepared by immunoSEQ multiplex PCR; TCRdb keeps only in-frame clonotypes and omits some of them. This sample carries 240,000 or so clones, approximately 85% of them seen once, and the ten largest clones take around 11%. Material: peripheral blood. Receptors were obtained from a woman aged 55-70 years with active or convalescent COVID-19. Each CDR3 is given with its conserved first and last residue. Where a row states a size, it is once, few, many or the class of an expanded clone; other rows omit it.

V gene: TRBV6-6; clone size: NA; CDR3 protein: CASSDRGPDTQYF
V gene: TRBV30; clone size: NA; CDR3 protein: CAWGSDRVSGNTIYF
V gene: TRBV11-3; clone size: NA; CDR3 protein: CASSLGEGLRETQYF
V gene: TRBV6-6; clone size: NA; CDR3 protein: CASRDRVGDQPQHF
V gene: TRBV2; clone size: NA; CDR3 protein: CASSLRQNTEAFF
V gene: TRBV18; clone size: NA; CDR3 protein: CASSPQVQGNEKLFF
V gene: TRBV7-2; clone size: once; CDR3 protein: CASSYGPTGPQHF
V gene: TRBV5-5; clone size: NA; CDR3 protein: CASSPQGGNEKLFF
V gene: TRBV6-5; clone size: once; CDR3 protein: CASTPGVGNTEAFF
V gene: TRBV10-3; clone size: NA; CDR3 protein: CAISLQGGTYGYTF
V gene: TRBV7-9; clone size: NA; CDR3 protein: CASSFRVGTDEQYF
V gene: TRBV5-6; clone size: NA; CDR3 protein: CASSFRRGYGYTF
V gene: TRBV7-9; clone size: NA; CDR3 protein: CASSSRIRTGDTREQYF
V gene: TRBV29-1; clone size: NA; CDR3 protein: CSVGARGLSGNTEAFF
V gene: TRBV6-6; clone size: NA; CDR3 protein: CASRRGGDEKLFF
V gene: TRBV10-3; clone size: once; CDR3 protein: CATGTAQETQYF
V gene: TRBV30; clone size: NA; CDR3 protein: CAWSRGLAGTQETQYF
V gene: TRBV12-3/TRBV12-4; clone size: NA; CDR3 protein: CASSRDSPYGYTF
V gene: TRBV15; clone size: NA; CDR3 protein: CATSKGLRDSHYGYTF
V gene: TRBV2; clone size: once; CDR3 protein: CASSEGFSGGIIVMSDTQYF
V gene: TRBV10-3; clone size: NA; CDR3 protein: CAISAAGGDEKLFF
V gene: TRBV29-1; clone size: NA; CDR3 protein: CSVSTGVGGYTF
V gene: TRBV18; clone size: NA; CDR3 protein: CASSPRSGLYNSPLHF
V gene: TRBV5-6; clone size: once; CDR3 protein: CASSLLGAVNTEAFF
V gene: TRBV21-1; clone size: NA; CDR3 protein: CASSKGPDRVGQHF
V gene: TRBV19; clone size: NA; CDR3 protein: CASRGSSGNTIYF
V gene: TRBV7-9; clone size: many; CDR3 protein: CASSLDGTVNYGYTF
V gene: TRBV4-1; clone size: once; CDR3 protein: CASSQPGLAGGPSYEQYF
V gene: TRBV19; clone size: few; CDR3 protein: CASSIEGTRNTEAFF
V gene: TRBV11-2; clone size: NA; CDR3 protein: CASSFWSGTESTDTQYF